This T cell receptor (beta chain) is drawn from a study of OX40 agonist ivuxolimab in advanced cancers. Germline loops: CDR1 SGHDT, CDR2 YYEEEE. CDR3 length: 15 residues. Trimming at V came to 5 bases and at J to 5 bases, leaving 9 bases not matched to a gene. Data came from immunoSEQ multiplex PCR; TCRdb stores just in-frame clones and leaves some out. The data contain more than 65,000 clones, around 90% of them singletons. The material sequenced was CD4+ or CD8+ T cells sorted from blood, taken in a trial of the OX40 agonist ivuxolimab. This sequence joins TRBV5-6 and TRBJ2-5; 10 bases map to TRBD1. The receptor comes from an adult with an advanced solid tumor such as melanoma, head and neck, liver or kidney cancer. The CDR3 nucleotides read TGTGCCAGCAGGTTGACAGGGGGCGTAGGGGAGACCCAGTACTTC. Encoded protein: CASRLTGGVGETQYF.